These T cell receptor beta chains were read from a single sample in a study of cytomegalovirus exposure and HLA in healthy donors. Clones were sequenced by immunoSEQ multiplex PCR, and TCRdb holds only the in-frame ones, with some missing. The data show approximately 150,000 clones, 77% seen once. The specimen sequenced was PBMCs. Every receptor here comes from a woman in her twenties or thirties in good health and CMV-seronegative. Each CDR3 is given with its conserved first and last residue. The D gene is left open where the match is weak. The size of a clone is reported for some rows only, either as once, few or many, or as a class for expanded clones.

v_gene	j_gene	abundance	d_gene	len	CDR3aa	CDR3nt
TRBV14	TRBJ1-3	few	.	16	CASSPQDRSSGNTIYF	TGTGCCAGCAGTCCACAAGACAGATCCTCTGGAAACACCATATATTTT
TRBV5-1	TRBJ2-1	.	.	16	CASSLLGTSTYNEQFF	TGCGCCAGCAGCCTGCTCGGGACTTCGACCTACAATGAGCAGTTCTTC
TRBV10-3	TRBJ2-5	.	TRBD1	13	CAISPGQQETQYF	TGTGCCATCAGCCCGGGACAGCAAGAGACCCAGTACTTC
TRBV5-4	TRBJ2-7	.	TRBD2	15	CASSSGTRASYEQYF	TGTGCCAGCAGCTCGGGGACTAGGGCATCCTACGAGCAGTACTTC
TRBV10-3	TRBJ1-2	few	.	12	CAIRDSNYGYTF	TGTGCCATCAGGGACAGCAACTATGGCTACACCTTC
TRBV7-2	TRBJ2-7	.	TRBD1	13	CASSYNRGREQYF	TGTGCCAGCAGTTACAACAGGGGGCGCGAGCAGTACTTC
TRBV19	TRBJ1-5	.	TRBD1	18	CASSVIRDRLTINQPQHF	TGTGCCAGTAGTGTGATTCGGGACAGACTTACTATCAATCAGCCCCAGCATTTT
TRBV2	TRBJ1-5	few	.	16	CASHWGASNSNQPQHF	TGTGCCAGCCACTGGGGAGCCTCCAATAGCAATCAGCCCCAGCATTTT
TRBV14	TRBJ2-7	.	.	14	CASSPWPVSYEQYF	TGTGCCAGCAGCCCGTGGCCCGTCTCCTACGAGCAGTACTTC
TRBV5-1	TRBJ2-7	.	TRBD2	15	CASSLAAGGPHEQYF	TGCGCCAGCAGCTTGGCAGCGGGGGGCCCCCACGAGCAGTACTTC
TRBV1	TRBJ2-5	.	.	20	CTSSQVPPQDRVLFVETQYF	TGCACCAGCAGCCAAGTCCCACCACAGGACAGGGTCCTATTCGTGGAGACCCAGTACTTC
TRBV5-1	TRBJ2-5	.	TRBD1	14	CASSFGQGGETQYF	TGCGCCAGCAGCTTTGGACAGGGGGGAGAGACCCAGTACTTC
TRBV6-5	TRBJ1-1	once	.	13	CASRSRSGTEAFF	TGTGCCAGCAGGTCCCGAAGCGGCACTGAAGCTTTCTTT
TRBV9	TRBJ2-3	.	.	16	CASSVVGGLSTDTQYF	TGTGCCAGCAGCGTAGTTGGCGGGCTTAGCACAGATACGCAGTATTTT
TRBV9	TRBJ1-2	.	TRBD1	14	CASSVATGGYGYTF	TGTGCCAGCAGCGTAGCTACAGGGGGCTATGGCTACACCTTC
TRBV7-7	TRBJ2-5	few	TRBD2	15	CAIAGGRGAVETQYF	TGTGCCATAGCGGGGGGCAGGGGCGCAGTGGAGACCCAGTACTTC
TRBV6-5	TRBJ1-1	.	.	16	CASSSGGGRPYLGAFF	TGTGCCAGCAGTTCTGGCGGGGGGCGACCCTATTTGGGAGCTTTCTTT
TRBV7-6	TRBJ1-1	.	TRBD1	15	CASSLGTGTNTEAFF	TGTGCCAGCAGCTTAGGGACAGGGACGAACACTGAAGCTTTCTTT
TRBV7-2	TRBJ2-7	.	.	15	CASSFRQGSSYEQYF	TGTGCCAGCAGCTTCCGGCAGGGAAGCTCCTACGAGCAGTACTTC
TRBV7-6	TRBJ2-2	.	.	15	CASSPRALYTGELFF	TGTGCCAGCAGCCCGAGGGCGCTATACACCGGGGAGCTGTTTTTT
TRBV15	TRBJ2-1	.	TRBD2	17	CATSRALAGGPGNEQFF	TGTGCCACCAGCAGGGCCCTAGCGGGAGGGCCAGGGAATGAGCAGTTCTTC
TRBV6-1	TRBJ1-5	.	.	14	CASSPWGGSQPQHF	TGTGCCAGCAGTCCCTGGGGAGGGAGCCAGCCCCAGCATTTT
TRBV14	TRBJ2-7	.	.	14	CASSPRGGSYEQYF	TGTGCCAGCAGCCCACGAGGGGGTTCCTACGAGCAGTACTTC
TRBV19	TRBJ2-2	.	.	15	CASSMGGASTGELFF	TGTGCCAGTAGTATGGGTGGGGCTAGCACCGGGGAGCTGTTTTTT
TRBV7-9	TRBJ1-1	.	.	14	CASSSSGGRLEAFF	TGTGCCAGCAGCTCATCGGGGGGAAGGTTGGAAGCTTTCTTT
TRBV5-1	TRBJ2-2	few	TRBD2	15	CASSLRGDDTGELFF	TGCGCCAGCAGCTTACGGGGGGACGACACCGGGGAGCTGTTTTTT
TRBV5-4	TRBJ2-2	few	TRBD1	18	CASSPVLGQGSNTGELFF	TGTGCCAGCAGCCCTGTGCTCGGACAGGGCTCTAACACCGGGGAGCTGTTTTTT
TRBV29-1	TRBJ2-1	.	TRBD1	17	CSVEETGGPSSYNEQFF	TGCAGCGTTGAAGAAACAGGGGGCCCGAGCTCCTACAATGAGCAGTTCTTC
TRBV19	TRBJ2-7	.	.	15	CASRSSRDTDYEQYF	TGTGCCAGTAGATCTAGCCGGGACACCGACTACGAGCAGTACTTC
TRBV10-3	TRBJ2-1	.	.	15	CAISEKLTYYNEQFF	TGTGCCATCAGTGAAAAACTAACTTACTACAATGAGCAGTTCTTC
TRBV6-1	TRBJ2-7	.	.	11	CASLGAYEQYF	TGTGCCAGCCTCGGGGCCTACGAGCAGTACTTC
TRBV7-2	TRBJ2-5	.	TRBD1	14	CASSYRGLRETQYF	TGTGCCAGCAGCTATAGGGGGCTGAGGGAGACCCAGTACTTC
TRBV19	TRBJ1-5	few	.	18	CASRSRGGSVNSNQPQHF	TGTGCCAGTAGGAGTCGCGGGGGCAGCGTCAATAGCAATCAGCCCCAGCATTTT
TRBV27	TRBJ2-7	.	.	16	CASSAFSGTPLYEQYF	TGTGCCAGCAGTGCCTTCTCCGGGACTCCTCTCTACGAGCAGTACTTC
TRBV10-3	TRBJ2-3	once	.	17	CAISEGGTGGRTDTQYF	TGTGCCATCAGTGAAGGGGGGACGGGGGGCCGCACAGATACGCAGTATTTT
TRBV2	TRBJ1-5	.	TRBD1	16	CASSEGQGLNNQPQHF	TGTGCCAGCAGTGAGGGACAGGGATTGAACAATCAGCCCCAGCATTTT
TRBV6-5	TRBJ1-5	once	TRBD1	13	CASSRGLDQPQHF	TGTGCCAGCAGCAGGGGGCTCGATCAGCCCCAGCATTTT
TRBV19	TRBJ1-1	few	TRBD1	14	CASRTQAGGTEAFF	TGTGCCAGTAGGACCCAAGCAGGGGGCACTGAAGCTTTCTTT
TRBV5-1	TRBJ2-2	.	TRBD1	15	CASSSTGGNTGELFF	TGCGCCAGCAGCTCAACAGGGGGGAACACCGGGGAGCTGTTTTTT
TRBV5-6	TRBJ2-7	.	TRBD1	14	CASSYGQGAYEQYF	TGTGCCAGCAGCTACGGACAGGGGGCTTACGAGCAGTACTTC
TRBV2	TRBJ1-1	.	.	11	CASSGGPEAFF	TGTGCCAGCAGTGGTGGCCCTGAAGCTTTCTTT
TRBV11-2	TRBJ1-5	.	.	15	CASSLERGSNQPQHF	TGTGCCAGCAGCTTAGAAAGGGGGAGCAATCAGCCCCAGCATTTT
TRBV18	TRBJ1-6	.	TRBD1	15	CASSPQGVTNSPLHF	TGTGCCAGCTCCCCACAGGGGGTCACTAATTCACCCCTCCACTTT